A single sample gave rise to the 16 T cell receptor beta chains below, sequenced in a study of T cell clones after liver transplantation. The data were produced by immunoSEQ multiplex PCR, yet TCRdb's version contains in-frame clones alone and is incomplete. The profile covers over 70,000 clones, with roughly 80% appearing a single time and around 0.72% taken by the ten largest. The specimen was CD4+ T cells from blood, collected 12 months after liver transplant. These receptor sequences come from a human patient who received a liver transplant. A subset of T cells may come from the graft donor.

V is TRBV7-2 and J is TRBJ1-1; no clear D gene. Germline CDR1 SGHTA, CDR2 FQGNSA. CDR3 length: 17 residues. Trimming took 4 bases from V and 1 from J, leaving 19 bases between them. The DNA for the CDR3 is TGTGCCAGCAGCTCCACGTTCAGGAAAAAGGGGAACACTGAAGCTTTCTTT. The encoded protein is CASSSTFRKKGNTEAFF.

This chain links TRBV18 with TRBJ1-2; tentative D call: TRBD1 (5 bases). This CDR3 is built from 18 residues. In germline, CDR1 is KGHSH, CDR2 LQKENI. The germline V and J ends were trimmed by 1 base and 4 bases, with 22 bases remaining between them. The CDR3 region is CASSPRGNVPGKAYGYTF. The CDR3 nucleotides read TGTGCCAGCTCACCACGGGGGAATGTGCCGGGGAAAGCCTATGGCTACACCTTC.

The rearrangement uses TRBV19 and TRBJ1-3; possible D gene TRBD1, 5 bases. The CDR3 has 13 residues. Trimming removed 10 bases at V and 0 bases at J, with 10 bases between. CDR1 and CDR2 from the germline V gene are LNHDA and SQIVND (reference sequence). The CDR3 spells CATGTSSGNTIYF. CDR3 in DNA: TGTGCCACCGGGACGAGCTCTGGAAACACCATATATTTT. The whole variable domain, remainder taken from reference TRBV19 and TRBJ1-3, is DGGITQSPKYLFRKEGQNVTLSCEQNLNHDAMYWYRQDPGQGLRLIYYSQIVNDFQKGDIAEGYSVSREKKESFPLTVTSAQKNPTAFYLCATGTSSGNTIYFGEGSWLTVV.

This clone was observed a single time. The chain links TRBV4-2 to TRBJ2-6; tentatively, D is TRBD1 or TRBD2 (5 bases each). From germline, CDR1 is LGHNA and CDR2 YNFKEQ. CDR3 length equals 17 residues. Trimming took 3 bases from V and 1 from J, leaving 13 bases between them. DNA of the CDR3: TGTGCCAGCAGCCAGGATTACAGGACTTCTGGGGCCAACGTCCTGACTTTC. The encoded protein is CASSQDYRTSGANVLTF.

The chain combines TRBV10-3 with TRBJ1-2; D might be TRBD1 (5 bases). This CDR3 has 13 amino acids. Germline CDR1 and CDR2: ENHRY and SYGVKD. V lost 5 bases to trimming and J lost 2 bases, with 9 bases between them. The CDR3 sequence: CAISQGENYGYTF. Here the CDR3 DNA reads TGTGCCATCAGTCAGGGCGAAAACTATGGCTACACCTTC.

The gene calls are TRBV2 and TRBJ1-5, with TRBD1 as a possible D gene (6 bases). Germline CDR1 reads SNHLY; CDR2 reads FYNNEI. This CDR3 is built from 13 residues. The germline V and J ends were trimmed by 6 bases and 3 bases, with 9 bases remaining between them. The CDR3 spells CASSGQNNQPQHF. CDR3 nucleotide sequence: TGTGCCAGCAGCGGACAGAACAATCAGCCCCAGCATTTT.

The gene calls are TRBV5-1 and TRBJ1-1; D is uncertain. Germline-derived CDR1 and CDR2 are SGHRS and YFSETQ. There are 15 residues in the CDR3. The ends were cut back, 1 base at V and 0 bases at J, with 10 bases in the middle. The CDR3: CASSLWAGLNTEAFF. The CDR3 coding sequence is TGCGCCAGCAGCTTGTGGGCTGGACTGAACACTGAAGCTTTCTTT.

The gene calls are TRBV25-1 and TRBJ2-2, with TRBD1 as a possible D gene (6 bases). The CDR3 spans 14 residues. Germline loops: CDR1 MGHDK, CDR2 SYGVNS. With 7 bases removed from V and 2 bases from J, the gap between germline ends came to 11 bases. Here the CDR3 reads CASTIGGNTGELFF. The CDR3 DNA is TGTGCCAGCACGATAGGGGGAAACACCGGGGAGCTGTTTTTT.

This clone was found once. The chain carries TRBV5-1 and TRBJ2-5; D possibly corresponds to TRBD2 (5 bases). Germline lookup yields CDR1 SGHRS and CDR2 YFSETQ. This CDR3 is 14 amino acids long. The germline V and J ends were trimmed by 3 bases and 2 bases, with 11 bases remaining between them. Here the CDR3 reads CASSWSRLQETQYF. CDR3 DNA: TGCGCCAGCAGCTGGAGCAGACTACAAGAGACCCAGTACTTC.

The chain recombines TRBV27 with TRBJ2-3, with a tentative D call TRBD2 (5 bases). Trimming removed 2 bases from V and 3 bases from J, with 21 bases in between. This CDR3 comprises 18 residues. CDR1 MNHEY and CDR2 SMNVEV come from the germline V gene (reference sequence). CDR3 sequence: CASSLTPSRGVTTDTQYF. CDR3 bases: TGTGCCAGCAGTTTAACCCCTAGCCGTGGCGTAACGACAGATACGCAGTATTTT.

V is TRBV11-2 and J is TRBJ2-3, with no clear D. Germline V gives CDR1 SGHAT, CDR2 FQNNGV. The CDR3 extends over 14 amino acids. V gave up 5 bases and J gave up 9 bases, with 18 bases separating them. Written as DNA, the CDR3 is TGTGCCAGCAGCCCCACCCGTGACCAACGGACGCAGTATTTT. Protein sequence: CASSPTRDQRTQYF.

This chain links TRBV18 with TRBJ2-1; D is undetermined. The CDR3 covers 12 residues. Germline-derived CDR1 and CDR2 are KGHSH and LQKENI. V lost 0 bases and J lost 13, with 10 bases in between. The chain's CDR3 is CASSPPGARQFF. The CDR3 nucleotides read TGTGCCAGCTCACCACCAGGAGCTAGACAGTTCTTC.

The V call is TRBV27, the J call TRBJ1-3, with 7 bases identical to TRBD1. This CDR3 region has 17 residues. Germline CDR1 reads MNHEY; CDR2 reads SMNVEV (reference sequence). With 4 bases clipped from V and 0 bases from J, the junction kept 9 bases outside the gene matches. CDR3 sequence: CASSSRRQGSSGNTIYF. The CDR3 DNA sequence: TGTGCCAGCAGTTCACGTCGACAGGGAAGCTCTGGAAACACCATATATTTT.

This clone was recorded once. This rearrangement joins TRBV15 to TRBJ2-7; 8 bases line up with TRBD1. This CDR3 comprises 15 residues. Unmatched junction bases numbered 7, after V lost 1 base and J lost 5 bases. From germline, CDR1 is LNHNV and CDR2 YYDKDF (reference sequence). CDR3: CATSRVRQGANEQYF. Written as DNA, the CDR3 is TGTGCCACCAGCAGAGTACGCCAGGGGGCAAACGAGCAGTACTTC.

The rearrangement joins TRBV6-4 to TRBJ1-4, with a weak D call TRBD1 (5 bases). V was cut by 4 bases and J by 9 bases, with 15 bases left in between. This CDR3 comprises 14 residues. Germline V lookup: CDR1 MRHNA, CDR2 SNTAGT. The CDR3 DNA sequence: TGTGCCAGCAGTGCGTTCAGGGAAGGAAAAAAACTGTTTTTT. Amino acid sequence: CASSAFREGKKLFF.

DNA for the CDR3: TGTGCCAGCAGCCCCGGAGGGACAGGCGGTCAGCCCCAGCATTTT. It is translated as CASSPGGTGGQPQHF. The rearrangement joins TRBV2 to TRBJ1-5; 8 bases map to TRBD1. The CDR3 is made up of 15 amino acids. V lost 6 bases to trimming and J lost 6 bases; unmatched junction nucleotides: 10. Per the germline V gene, CDR1 is SNHLY and CDR2 is FYNNEI.